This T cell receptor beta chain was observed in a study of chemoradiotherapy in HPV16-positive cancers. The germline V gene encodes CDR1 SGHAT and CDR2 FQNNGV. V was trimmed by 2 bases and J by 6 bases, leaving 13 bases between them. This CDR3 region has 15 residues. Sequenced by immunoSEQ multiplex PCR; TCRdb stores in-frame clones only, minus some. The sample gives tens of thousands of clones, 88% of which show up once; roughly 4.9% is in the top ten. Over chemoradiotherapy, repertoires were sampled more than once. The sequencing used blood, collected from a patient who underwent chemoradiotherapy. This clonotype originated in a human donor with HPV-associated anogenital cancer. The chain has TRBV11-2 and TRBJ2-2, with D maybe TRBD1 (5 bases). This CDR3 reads CASSLQQLGAGELFF. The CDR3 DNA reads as TGTGCCAGCAGCTTACAACAGCTAGGGGCCGGGGAGCTGTTTTTT.